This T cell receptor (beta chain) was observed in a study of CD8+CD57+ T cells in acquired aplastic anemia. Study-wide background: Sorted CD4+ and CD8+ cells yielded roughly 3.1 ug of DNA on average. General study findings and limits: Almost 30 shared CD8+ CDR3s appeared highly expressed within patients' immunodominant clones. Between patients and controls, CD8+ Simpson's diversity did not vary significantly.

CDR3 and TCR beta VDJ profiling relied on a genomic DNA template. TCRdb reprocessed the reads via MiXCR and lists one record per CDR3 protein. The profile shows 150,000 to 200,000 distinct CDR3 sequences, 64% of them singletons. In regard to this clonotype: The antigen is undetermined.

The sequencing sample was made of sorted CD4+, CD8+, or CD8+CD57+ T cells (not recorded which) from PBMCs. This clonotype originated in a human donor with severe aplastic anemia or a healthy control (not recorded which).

The CDR3 DNA is TGTGCCAGCAGCGGATGGACAGCCCAAGAGACCCAGTACTTC. Amino acid sequence: CASSGWTAQETQYF. The chain has TRBV9 and TRBJ2-5, with D perhaps TRBD1 (6 bases). The CDR3 contains 14 residues. The germline CDR1 and CDR2 sequences are SGDLS and YYNGEE. Trimming removed 3 bases at V and 1 base at J, with 10 bases between. The full variable domain, its missing parts supplied by reference TRBV9 and TRBJ2-5, is DSGVTQTPKHLITATGQRVTLRCSPRSGDLSVYWYQQSLDQGLQFLIQYYNGEERAKGNILERFSAQQFPDLHSELNLSSLELGDSALYFCASSGWTAQETQYFGPGTRLLVL.